These T cell receptor beta chains were read from a single sample in a study of blood T cell repertoires in COVID-19. Measured with immunoSEQ multiplex PCR; TCRdb has only the in-frame clones, and not every one. In the table there are under 200,000 clones, 80% of which are singletons. Material: peripheral blood. The receptors come from a man aged 60-69 years with acute or convalescent COVID-19. Each CDR3 is given with its conserved first and last residue. A D gene is named only where the DNA matches it firmly. Size tells how often a clone was seen (once, few, many) or the class of an expanded clone, and some rows leave it out.

CDR3nt,CDR3aa,d_gene,v_gene,abundance,j_gene
TGTGCCAGCAGCCTGACAGGACGCAATCAGCCCCAGCATTTT,CASSLTGRNQPQHF,-,TRBV2,-,TRBJ1-5
TGTGCCAGCAGTCCAGTGGGACTAGCGGGAGTCGAGCAGTACTTC,CASSPVGLAGVEQYF,TRBD2,TRBV27,-,TRBJ2-7
TGTGCCAGTAGTACAGAACAGGGGGCGAGGAACTATGGCTACACCTTC,CASSTEQGARNYGYTF,TRBD1,TRBV19,-,TRBJ1-2
TGTGCCAGCAGCCAAGGGGGAAGACAGGGTAGGAATCAGCCCCAGCATTTT,CASSQGGRQGRNQPQHF,TRBD1,TRBV3-1/TRBV3-2,-,TRBJ1-5
TGTGCCAGCAGCGCCGAGGGACTAGCGGGGTACAATGAGCAGTTCTTC,CASSAEGLAGYNEQFF,TRBD2,TRBV9,-,TRBJ2-1
TGCGCCAGCAGCTTGGGACAGGCGGTCACTGAAGCTTTCTTT,CASSLGQAVTEAFF,-,TRBV5-1,-,TRBJ1-1
TGTGCCAGCAGTGTTGGGACAGGCCCCTATGGCTACACCTTC,CASSVGTGPYGYTF,TRBD1,TRBV6-4,-,TRBJ1-2
TGTGCCAGCCTCGAGGGCAGGGGGCTAAACACTGAAGCTTTCTTT,CASLEGRGLNTEAFF,TRBD1,TRBV6-5,-,TRBJ1-1
TGTGCCTGGATGGCAGGGGGCGCAGGGGGATATGGCTACACCTTC,CAWMAGGAGGYGYTF,TRBD1,TRBV30,few,TRBJ1-2
TGTGCCAGTAGTACGATAGCGGGGTCCTCCTACAATGAGCAGTTCTTC,CASSTIAGSSYNEQFF,TRBD2,TRBV19,-,TRBJ2-1
TGTGCCAGCAGTGAAGCGTCGGGACAGACCTACGAGCAGTACTTC,CASSEASGQTYEQYF,TRBD1,TRBV2,-,TRBJ2-7
TGCGCCAGCAGCTTGGTGACAGGGGTGGGCAATGAGCAGTTCTTC,CASSLVTGVGNEQFF,TRBD1,TRBV5-1,-,TRBJ2-1
TGCGCCAGCAGCCAAGAGCCAGGGGCCTACAATGAGCAGTTCTTC,CASSQEPGAYNEQFF,-,TRBV4-1,once,TRBJ2-1
TGCGCCAGCAGCCAAGGGACTAGCAGGAGCTCCTACGAGCAGTACTTC,CASSQGTSRSSYEQYF,TRBD2,TRBV4-1,once,TRBJ2-7
TGCGCCAGCAGCTTGGGACAGGGAAACCTCCAAGAGACCCAGTACTTC,CASSLGQGNLQETQYF,TRBD1,TRBV5-1,once,TRBJ2-5
TGTGCCAGCAGTTACTTCAGGGGCCACATGAACACTGAAGCTTTCTTT,CASSYFRGHMNTEAFF,-,TRBV6-2/TRBV6-3,-,TRBJ1-1
TGTGCCAGCAGCTTAAGCGGGGCGCGGTCGGGAGCTTTCTTT,CASSLSGARSGAFF,-,TRBV7-3,-,TRBJ1-1
TGTGCCAGCAGTGATGGACAGCGCCAGGCAGGGGAAAAACTGTTTTTT,CASSDGQRQAGEKLFF,-,TRBV6-1,-,TRBJ1-4
TGTGCCAGCAGGTACAGCGGGAGTGATACCGGGGAGCTGTTTTTT,CASRYSGSDTGELFF,TRBD2,TRBV5-4,-,TRBJ2-2
TGTGCCAGCAGCTCGGACACAGGGGCCTACAATGAGCAGTTCTTC,CASSSDTGAYNEQFF,TRBD1,TRBV5-6,-,TRBJ2-1
TGCGCCAGCAGCTTGGGGGCGGCAGGGGGAACTGAAGCTTTCTTT,CASSLGAAGGTEAFF,TRBD1,TRBV5-1,-,TRBJ1-1
TGCAGCGCCCGCATATCGACAGATATCCACTTT,CSARISTDIHF,-,TRBV29-1,-,TRBJ1-6
TGTGCCAGCAGCGAACGGACAGGGAACACCGGGGAGCTGTTTTTT,CASSERTGNTGELFF,TRBD1,TRBV9,once,TRBJ2-2
TGCGCCAGCAGCTTTCAGACAGCCCCCTTGAACACTGAAGCTTTCTTT,CASSFQTAPLNTEAFF,-,TRBV5-1,-,TRBJ1-1
TGCGCCAGCGACAATCCCTCCTACAATGAGCAGTTCTTC,CASDNPSYNEQFF,-,TRBV10-1,-,TRBJ2-1
TGTGCCAGCAGCGTAGGGGCGGGAGTAACCTACAATGAGCAGTTCTTC,CASSVGAGVTYNEQFF,TRBD2,TRBV9,-,TRBJ2-1
TGTGCCAGCAGCGTAGGGAGCGGGGTGGCCTCTGGGGCCAACGTCCTGACTTTC,CASSVGSGVASGANVLTF,TRBD2,TRBV9,-,TRBJ2-6
TGCGCCAGCAGCGCGTTCTTTAATCAGCCCCAGCATTTT,CASSAFFNQPQHF,-,TRBV10-1,-,TRBJ1-5
TGTGCCAGTAGCCTCGGGAGGGCAAGCGAGCAGTACTTC,CASSLGRASEQYF,TRBD2,TRBV27,few,TRBJ2-7